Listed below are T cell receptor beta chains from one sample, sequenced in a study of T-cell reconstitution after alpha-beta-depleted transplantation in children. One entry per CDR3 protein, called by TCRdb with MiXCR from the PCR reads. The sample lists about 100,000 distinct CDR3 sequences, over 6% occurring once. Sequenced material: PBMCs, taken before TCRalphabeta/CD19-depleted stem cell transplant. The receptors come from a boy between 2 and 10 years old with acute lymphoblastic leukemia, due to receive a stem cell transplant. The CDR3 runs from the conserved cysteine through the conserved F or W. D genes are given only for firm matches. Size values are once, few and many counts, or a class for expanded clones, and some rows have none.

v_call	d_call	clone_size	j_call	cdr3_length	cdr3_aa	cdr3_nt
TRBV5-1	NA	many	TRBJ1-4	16	CASSLQPGGLNEKLFF	TGCGCCAGCAGCTTGCAGCCCGGAGGGCTTAATGAAAAACTGTTTTTT
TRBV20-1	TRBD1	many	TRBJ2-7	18	CSARDRPHDRGNSYEQYF	TGCAGTGCTAGAGATCGTCCCCACGACAGGGGGAACTCCTACGAGCAGTACTTC
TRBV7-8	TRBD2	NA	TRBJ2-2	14	CASTRTSGGRELFF	TGTGCCAGCACCCGGACTAGCGGGGGCCGGGAGCTGTTTTTT
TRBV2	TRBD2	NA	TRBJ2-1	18	CASSFLLTSGGAGDEQFF	TGTGCCAGCAGCTTTTTGCTCACTAGCGGGGGGGCCGGCGATGAGCAGTTCTTC
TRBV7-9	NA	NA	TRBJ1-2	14	CASSPAGGRYGYTF	TGTGCCAGCAGTCCAGCGGGCGGCCGCTATGGCTACACCTTC
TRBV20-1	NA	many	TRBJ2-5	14	CSAPTGHRPQTQYF	TGCAGTGCTCCAACCGGACACCGACCCCAGACCCAGTACTTC
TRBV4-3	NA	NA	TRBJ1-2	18	CASSLLPPLVINPYGYTF	TGCGCCAGCAGCCTTTTGCCCCCCCTTGTCATTAATCCTTATGGCTACACCTTC
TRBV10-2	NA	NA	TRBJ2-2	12	CASSERPGELFF	TGCGCCAGCAGTGAGAGGCCCGGGGAGCTGTTTTTT
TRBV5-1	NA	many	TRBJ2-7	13	CASSFTIGYEQYF	TGCGCCAGCAGCTTCACGATAGGCTACGAGCAGTACTTC
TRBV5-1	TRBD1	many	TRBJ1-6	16	CASSTRDRADNSPLHF	TGCGCCAGCAGCACCCGGGACAGGGCCGATAATTCACCCCTCCACTTT
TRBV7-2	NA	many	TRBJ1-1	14	CASIYSGGGTEAFF	TGTGCCAGCATCTACTCCGGGGGCGGCACTGAAGCTTTCTTT
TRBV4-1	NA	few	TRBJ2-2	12	CASSPQGEELFF	TGCGCCAGCAGCCCACAGGGCGAGGAGCTGTTTTTT
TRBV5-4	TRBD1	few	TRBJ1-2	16	CASSLGGRGDHYGYTF	TGTGCCAGCAGCTTGGGTGGCAGGGGGGACCACTATGGCTACACCTTC
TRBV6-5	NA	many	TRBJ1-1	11	CASGANTEAFF	TGTGCCAGTGGGGCGAACACTGAAGCTTTCTTT